This T cell receptor beta chain stems from a study of beta chain features in type 1 diabetes listed by TCRdb under 2018. Background on the whole study: Mean age, gender distribution, total cell number and subset yield did not differ between patients and healthy donors. A total of around 110,000,000 sorted cells were examined across all samples, and RNA yield correlated strongly with the number of cells per subset. In the study, recently diagnosed type 1 diabetes patients and matched healthy donors were compared on the TCRB repertoires of their sorted circulating CD4+ T cell subsets. Regulatory and stem cell-like memory subsets were isolated from only 8 patients and roughly 8 healthy donors, whereas naive and central memory subsets came from all 28 donors.

All of the isolated RNA was reverse transcribed with the High Capacity cDNA Reverse Transcription Kit, so expressed TCRB transcripts were sequenced. Naive, central memory and regulatory T cell samples underwent deep immunoSEQ sequencing, averaging about 3.5 million total reads per sample. After sorted cells were lysed in RLT buffer, RNA was extracted with DNase-treated RNeasy Micro or Mini kits, with the choice depending on cell number. To prevent cross-contamination, each cell subset was processed individually, whereas patient and healthy donor samples were processed jointly. TCRB sequences were amplified from cDNA with the immunoSEQ multiplex PCR, producing 87-bp fragments spanning the CDR3 region. Sequencing of the amplicons was done on the Illumina HiSeq platform. The authors' pipeline ran thus. PCR bias was computationally corrected using synthetic template baselines, reads within Hamming distance 2 were collapsed, and singletons that could not be merged were discarded. Reads were aligned against IMGT to assign V, D and J genes, CDR3 length and insertions or deletions at six rearrangement sites. Within each subset, clonotype counts were normalized to sorted cell number, after which true diversity and Gini coefficients were computed with the tcR R package. The overlap coefficient, calculated on TCRB nucleotide sequences, was used to quantify repertoire sharing. Out-of-frame TCRB sequences from naive cells were analyzed as a proxy for the pre-selection repertoire. TCRdb obtained this table from immuneACCESS and retained in-frame rearrangements with V and J assigned. These tables miss some clones; where compared with another copy, unresolved V genes account for less than half of the shortfall, and the remainder is unexplained. V, J and clone size reflect that table, while D and trimming were determined from the DNA. A total of around 250,000 clones appear in this sample, approximately 14% of them only once. The ten largest clones add up to roughly 0.02% of the sample.

In this sample, this clone turned up a few times. The antigen it binds to is not known. It has no much larger one-base neighbor in the sample; base qualities were not kept. Each donor gave one peripheral blood draw, approximately 120 mL on average, collected into heparinised tubes. A BD FACSAria II was used to sort naive, central memory, regulatory and stem cell-like memory CD4+ T cells with a panel that included CD45RO, CCR7, CD25, CD127, CD95 and CD27. Every sorted population had a purity above 95%. PBMCs were separated immediately by Lymphoprep density gradient centrifugation and were stained directly, without being cultured. Samples were stained and sorted in pairs, with one healthy donor and one patient per experiment, so that batch effects were minimized. What the research found in general, with its limitations: A moderate but significant shortening of TCRB CDR3 length was observed in type 1 diabetes patients in all four CD4+ subsets. At VDJ recombination sites, patients with type 1 diabetes made fewer insertions and deleted more nucleotides, a pattern implying thymic rearrangement abnormalities. The naive, central memory and regulatory TCRB repertoires appeared to resemble one another more closely among patients than among healthy donors. Because small numbers of individuals were included in the HLA sub-analyses, any influence of HLA type on TCRB rearrangement was left unresolved. Because cDNA was sequenced instead of genomic DNA, activated cells with high expression could be over-represented, although the groups did not differ in activation or CD3 levels. PCR may preferentially amplify shorter templates, but because patient and control samples were amplified and corrected together, any resulting skew would affect both groups equally.

Taken from cysteine to phenylalanine, the CDR3 has 15 residues. Only CDR3 DNA remains: 45 bases, in frame from the first base. Sequences ENHRY (CDR1) and SYGVKD (CDR2) are obtained from the germline V gene. V is reduced by 5 bases and J by 8 bases, leaving a spacing of 19 bases between them. This chain joins TRBV10-3 to TRBJ2-1, with TRBD1 as a weak D call on 6 bases. This sequence was found in a young man with type 1 diabetes. Sequencing was carried out using naive CD4+ T cells from blood. The cell subset or site label corresponds to: true naive CD4+ T cells. The sequence in DNA is TGTGCCATCAGTCCTCTAACTCCAGGGGAAGATGAGCAGTTCTTC. Its amino acids are CAISPLTPGEDEQFF.